The source of this T cell receptor beta chain is a study of CD8 T cells in Susac syndrome. Broader study findings: A relatively small number of individuals underwent TCR sequencing and HLA analysis.

With regard to this clonotype: The antigen is not known.

Trimming left V 7 bases short and J 3 bases short, with 12 bases between. This CDR3 comprises 13 residues. Germline values: CDR1 MNHEY, CDR2 SMNVEV (reference sequence). Random hexamers were used to reverse transcribe 0.5 to 1 ug of RNA. Each CDR3 protein is one row after TCRdb ran MiXCR on the immunoSEQ multiplex PCR reads. In the table there are under 200,000 distinct CDR3 sequences, about 95% of which are singletons. Sample: CD8+ T cells from PBMCs. This chain connects TRBV27 to TRBJ1-1; D possibly corresponds to TRBD1 (6 bases). The source is a human donor with multiple sclerosis. The CDR3 region has the DNA TGTGCCAGCACGGGGGGCAGGGACACTGAAGCTTTCTTT. It translates to CASTGGRDTEAFF.